Described below is a single TCR beta chain sequence and its context. What it binds is not known. The sample belongs to a study of vaccination and CD4 T cells after COVID-19. Sequenced with the Oncomine TCR Beta short-read assay was DNA taken from cultured CD4+ T cells. TCRdb re-derived calls from the PCR reads in MiXCR, one entry per CDR3 protein. The sample carries 20,000 to 25,000 distinct CDR3 sequences, roughly 46% recorded once. Documented time point: late sampling 161 to 241 days after vaccination in a few convalescent patients. Treatment meaning: roughly ten-day PBMC culture with coronavirus spike peptide pools or control peptides (ViraFEST assay). The source was CD4+ T cells from blood, cultured in vitro, collected about 7 months after SARS-CoV-2 vaccination. This sequence originates from a human donor who had recovered from COVID-19.

The CDR3 reads CASSFEGATQYF. The CDR3 DNA reads as TGTGCCAGCAGCTTTGAGGGAGCGACGCAGTATTTT. The gene calls are TRBV7-2 and TRBJ2-3; D perhaps matches TRBD2 (5 bases). The CDR3 length is 12 residues. From germline, CDR1 is SGHTA and CDR2 FQGNSA. Between the trimmed V and J ends, which lost 3 bases and 9 bases, there was a span of 10 bases. Full variable domain (missing parts from reference TRBV7-2 and TRBJ2-3): GAGVSQSPSNKVTEKGKDVELRCDPISGHTALYWYRQSLGQGLEFLIYFQGNSAPDKSGLPSDRFSAERTGGSVSTLTIQRTQQEDSAVYLCASSFEGATQYFGPGTRLTVL.